This passage covers 8 T cell receptor beta chains from one sample sequenced in a study of blood T cell repertoires in COVID-19. Sequenced by immunoSEQ multiplex PCR; TCRdb stores in-frame clones only, minus some. Of about 180,000 clones in the sample, 70% to 90% were seen once. Sequencing was carried out using peripheral blood. These TCRs come from a man aged 55 to 69 with acute or convalescent COVID-19.

This chain links TRBV5-4 with TRBJ2-7; TRBD2 matches 15 bases. The length of the CDR3 is 16 residues. CDR1 and CDR2 from the germline V gene are SGHNT and YYREEE (reference sequence). V lost 7 bases to trimming and J lost 10 bases; unmatched junction nucleotides: 15. CDR3 protein: CASGEQGGLAGGQQYF. CDR3 sequence (DNA): TGTGCCAGCGGAGAGCAGGGGGGACTAGCGGGAGGTCAACAGTACTTC. Variable domain in full (rest from reference TRBV5-4 and TRBJ2-7): ETGVTQSPTHLIKTRGQQVTLRCSSQSGHNTVSWYQQALGQGPQFIFQYYREEENGRGNFPPRFSGLQFPNYSSELNVNALELDDSALYLCASGEQGGLAGGQQYFGPGTRLTVT.

This clone was seen a few times. This chain joins TRBV27 and TRBJ1-5, with 9 bases identical to TRBD1. Germline lookup yields CDR1 MNHEY and CDR2 SMNVEV (reference sequence). CDR3 length: 16 residues. Trimming cost V 6 bases and J 1 base; bases outside gene matches: 7. As DNA, the CDR3 is TGTGCCAGCAGAACCACAGGGGGCTTGAGCAATCAGCCCCAGCATTTT. Translating it yields CASRTTGGLSNQPQHF.

The chain joins TRBV27 to TRBJ2-2; 11 nucleotides agree with TRBD1. The CDR3 has 16 residues. V gave up 4 bases and J gave up 6 bases; unmatched junction bases: 7. Germline-derived CDR1 and CDR2 are MNHEY and SMNVEV (reference sequence). Here the CDR3 DNA reads TGTGCCAGCAGTTCACGAGGACAGGGGGCCCCCGGGGAGCTGTTTTTT. This codes for CASSSRGQGAPGELFF.

The CDR3 reads CASSFRESGANVLTF. The CDR3, as DNA: TGTGCCAGCAGTTTCCGAGAATCTGGGGCCAACGTCCTGACTTTC. J is TRBJ2-6 and V is TRBV27, with D uncertain. Germline loops: CDR1 MNHEY, CDR2 SMNVEV (reference sequence). The V end lost 3 bases, the J end lost 1 base, and 7 bases lay between the germline ends. The CDR3 is made up of 15 amino acids.

Only one count was recorded for this clone. V gene TRBV18 combines with J gene TRBJ2-7, with 10 bases fitting TRBD2. This CDR3 contains 16 residues. Germline CDR1 reads KGHSH; CDR2 reads LQKENI. The V gene end was trimmed by 2 bases and the J gene end by 6 bases; junction bases not matched to a gene: 10. This CDR3 reads CASSPDTSGAGGEQYF. Written as DNA, the CDR3 is TGTGCCAGCTCACCAGACACTAGCGGGGCTGGCGGCGAGCAGTACTTC.

CDR3 sequence (DNA): TGTGCCAGCAGCTTAGGGACTAGCGGGAGGGAGGGCAATGAGCAGTTCTTC. Translating gives CASSLGTSGREGNEQFF. This chain joins TRBV7-9 and TRBJ2-1; TRBD2 aligns across 15 bases. Germline-derived CDR1 and CDR2 are SEHNR and FQNEAQ (reference sequence). Trimming at V came to 1 base and at J to 6 bases, leaving 4 bases not matched to a gene. This CDR3 comprises 17 residues. The entire variable domain, with the rest obtained from reference TRBV7-9 and TRBJ2-1, is as follows: DTGVSQNPRHKITKRGQNVTFRCDPISEHNRLYWYRQTLGQGPEFLTYFQNEAQLEKSRLLSDRFSAERPKGSFSTLEIQRTEQGDSAMYLCASSLGTSGREGNEQFFGPGTRLTVL.

This rearrangement joins TRBV3-1 (or the pseudogene TRBV3-2) to TRBJ2-2, with D unresolved. This CDR3 spans 11 amino acids. Trimming stripped 4 bases from V and 5 bases from J, with 2 bases between. CDR1 and CDR2 from the germline V gene are LGHDT and YNNKEL (reference sequence). This CDR3 is CASSLTGELFF. The CDR3 DNA follows: TGTGCCAGCAGCCTAACCGGGGAGCTGTTTTTT.

CDR3 region: CAWSDRYSYNEQFF. CDR3 DNA: TGTGCCTGGAGTGACAGATACTCCTACAATGAGCAGTTCTTC. The V and J genes are TRBV30 and TRBJ2-1, with unresolved D. V was cut by 1 base and J by 0 bases, with 7 bases left in between. The CDR3 contains 14 residues. The germline CDR1 and CDR2 sequences are GTSNPN and SVGIG (reference sequence).